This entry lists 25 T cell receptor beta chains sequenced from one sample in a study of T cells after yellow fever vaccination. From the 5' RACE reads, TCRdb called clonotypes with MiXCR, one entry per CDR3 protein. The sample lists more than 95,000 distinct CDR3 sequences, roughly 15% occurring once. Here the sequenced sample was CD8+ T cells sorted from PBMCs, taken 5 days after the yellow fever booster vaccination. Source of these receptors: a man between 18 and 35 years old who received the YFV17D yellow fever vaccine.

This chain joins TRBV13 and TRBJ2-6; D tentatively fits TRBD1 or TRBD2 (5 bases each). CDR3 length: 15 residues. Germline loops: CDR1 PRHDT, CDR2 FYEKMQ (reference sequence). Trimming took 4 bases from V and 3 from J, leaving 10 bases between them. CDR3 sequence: CASSWGRGGANVLTF. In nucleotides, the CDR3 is TGTGCCAGCAGCTGGGGACGAGGTGGGGCCAACGTCCTGACTTTC.

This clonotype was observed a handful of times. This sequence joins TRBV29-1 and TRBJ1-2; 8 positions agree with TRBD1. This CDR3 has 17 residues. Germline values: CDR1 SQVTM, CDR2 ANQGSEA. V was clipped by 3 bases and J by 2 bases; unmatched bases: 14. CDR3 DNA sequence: TGCAGCGTTGATAGTCCGGACAGGGTAGGCCTCAACTATGGCTACACCTTC. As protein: CSVDSPDRVGLNYGYTF.

CDR3 region: CASSYDVEGRSVYGYTF. Written as DNA, the CDR3 is TGTGCCAGCAGTTACGACGTCGAGGGCAGGTCGGTCTATGGCTACACCTTC. V is TRBV6-2 or TRBV6-3 and J is TRBJ1-2; D ambiguous. The CDR3 extends over 17 amino acids. Trimming removed 2 bases at V and 4 bases at J, with 20 bases between. Germline-derived CDR1 and CDR2 are MNHEY and SVGEGT.

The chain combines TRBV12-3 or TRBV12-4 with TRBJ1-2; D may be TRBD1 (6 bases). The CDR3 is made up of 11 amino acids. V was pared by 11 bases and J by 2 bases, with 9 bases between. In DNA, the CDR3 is TGTGCCGTCCAGGGGAACTATGGCTACACCTTC. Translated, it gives CAVQGNYGYTF.

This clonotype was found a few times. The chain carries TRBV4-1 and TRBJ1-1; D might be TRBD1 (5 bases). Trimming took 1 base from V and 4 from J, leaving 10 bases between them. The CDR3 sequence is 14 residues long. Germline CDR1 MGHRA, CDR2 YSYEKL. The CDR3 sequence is CASSQAGLGTEAFF. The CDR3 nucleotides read TGCGCCAGCAGCCAAGCGGGGCTAGGCACTGAAGCTTTCTTT.

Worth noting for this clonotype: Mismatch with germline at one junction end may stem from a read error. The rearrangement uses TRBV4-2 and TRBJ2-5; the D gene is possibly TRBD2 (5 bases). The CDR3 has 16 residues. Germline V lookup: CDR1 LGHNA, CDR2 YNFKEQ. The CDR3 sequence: CASSQEGVNWKETQYF. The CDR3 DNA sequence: TGTGCCAGCAGTCAAGAGGGTGTTAATTGGAAAGAGACCCAGTACTTC.

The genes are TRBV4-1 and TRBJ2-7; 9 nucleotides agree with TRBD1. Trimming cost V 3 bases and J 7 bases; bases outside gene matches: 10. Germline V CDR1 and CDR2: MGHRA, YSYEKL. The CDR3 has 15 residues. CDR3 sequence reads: CASSHPGQGTDEQYF. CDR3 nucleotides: TGCGCCAGCAGCCACCCTGGACAGGGGACGGATGAGCAGTACTTC.

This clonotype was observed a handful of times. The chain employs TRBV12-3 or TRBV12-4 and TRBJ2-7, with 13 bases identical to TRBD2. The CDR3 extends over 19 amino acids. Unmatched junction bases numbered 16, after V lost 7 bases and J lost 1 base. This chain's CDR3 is CASNGGTSGAPGRSYEQYF. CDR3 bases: TGTGCCAGCAATGGCGGGACTAGCGGGGCCCCGGGAAGGTCCTACGAGCAGTACTTC.

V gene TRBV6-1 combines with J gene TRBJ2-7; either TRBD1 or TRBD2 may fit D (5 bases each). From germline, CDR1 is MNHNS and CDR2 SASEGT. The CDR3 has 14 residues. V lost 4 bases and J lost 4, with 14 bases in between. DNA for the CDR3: TGTGCCAGCAGTGTCGGGGCTTTCGGGTACGAGCAGTACGTC. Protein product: CASSVGAFGYEQYV.

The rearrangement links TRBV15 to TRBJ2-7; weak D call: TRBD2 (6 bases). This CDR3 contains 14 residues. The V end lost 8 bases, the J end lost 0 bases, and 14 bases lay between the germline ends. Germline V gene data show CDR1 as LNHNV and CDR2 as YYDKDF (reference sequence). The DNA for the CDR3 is TGTGCCACCCGGATGGCCGGGGGCTCCTACGAGCAGTACTTC. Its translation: CATRMAGGSYEQYF.

Here the CDR3 reads CASSPLDLHTQYF. The CDR3 DNA reads TGCGCCAGCAGCCCCTTGGACTTACATACGCAGTATTTT. The chain joins TRBV4-3 to TRBJ2-3; D possibly corresponds to TRBD2 (5 bases). Germline assignment: CDR1 LGHNA and CDR2 YSLEER. The V end lost 4 bases, the J end lost 7 bases, and 12 bases lay between the germline ends. The length of the CDR3 is 13 residues.

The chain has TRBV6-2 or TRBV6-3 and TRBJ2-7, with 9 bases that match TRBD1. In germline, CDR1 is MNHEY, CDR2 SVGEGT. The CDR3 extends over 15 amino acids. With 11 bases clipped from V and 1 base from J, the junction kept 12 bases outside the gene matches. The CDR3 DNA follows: TGTGCCCGCTGGAGGGACAGGGTTCTATCCTACGAGCAGTACGTC. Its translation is CARWRDRVLSYEQYV.

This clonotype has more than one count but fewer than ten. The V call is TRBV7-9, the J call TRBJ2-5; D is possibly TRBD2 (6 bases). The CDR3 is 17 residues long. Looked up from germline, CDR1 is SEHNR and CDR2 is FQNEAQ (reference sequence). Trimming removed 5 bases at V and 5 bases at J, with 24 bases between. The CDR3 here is CASSRVGGDVFWETQYF. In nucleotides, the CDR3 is TGTGCCAGCAGCCGCGTCGGGGGAGATGTCTTTTGGGAGACCCAGTACTTC.

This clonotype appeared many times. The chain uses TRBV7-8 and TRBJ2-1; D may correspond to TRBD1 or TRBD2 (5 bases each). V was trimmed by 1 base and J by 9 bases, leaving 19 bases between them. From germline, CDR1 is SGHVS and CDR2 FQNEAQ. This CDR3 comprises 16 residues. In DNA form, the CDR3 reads TGTGCCAGCAGCTTAGGCTTGGGGGAATACCGGGGTGAGCAGTTCTTC. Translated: CASSLGLGEYRGEQFF.

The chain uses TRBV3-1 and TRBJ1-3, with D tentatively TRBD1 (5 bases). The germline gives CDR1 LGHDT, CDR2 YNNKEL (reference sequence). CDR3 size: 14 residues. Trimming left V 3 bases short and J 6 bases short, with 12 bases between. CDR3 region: CASSHSGLENTIYF. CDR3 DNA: TGTGCCAGCAGCCATTCGGGACTCGAAAACACCATATATTTT.

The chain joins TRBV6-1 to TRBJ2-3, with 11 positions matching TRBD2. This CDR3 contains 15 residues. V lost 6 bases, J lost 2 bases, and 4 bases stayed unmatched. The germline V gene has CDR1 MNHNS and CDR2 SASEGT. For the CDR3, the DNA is TGTGCCAGCAGGCGACTAGCGGGGCACACAGATACGCAGTATTTT. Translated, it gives CASRRLAGHTDTQYF.

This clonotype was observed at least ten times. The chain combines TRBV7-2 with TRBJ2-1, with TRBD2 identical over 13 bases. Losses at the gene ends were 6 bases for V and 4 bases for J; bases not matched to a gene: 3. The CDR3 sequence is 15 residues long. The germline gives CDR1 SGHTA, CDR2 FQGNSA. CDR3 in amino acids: CASRQTSGGYNEQFF. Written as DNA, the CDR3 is TGTGCCAGCAGACAGACTAGCGGGGGGTACAATGAGCAGTTCTTC.

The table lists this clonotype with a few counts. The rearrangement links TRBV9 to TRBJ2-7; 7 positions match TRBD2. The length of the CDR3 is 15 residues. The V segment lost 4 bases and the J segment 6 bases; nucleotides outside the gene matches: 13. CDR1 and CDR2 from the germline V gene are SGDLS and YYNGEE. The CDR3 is CASSPLIGPGGEQYF. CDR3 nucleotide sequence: TGTGCCAGCAGCCCGCTGATCGGTCCGGGGGGCGAGCAGTACTTC.

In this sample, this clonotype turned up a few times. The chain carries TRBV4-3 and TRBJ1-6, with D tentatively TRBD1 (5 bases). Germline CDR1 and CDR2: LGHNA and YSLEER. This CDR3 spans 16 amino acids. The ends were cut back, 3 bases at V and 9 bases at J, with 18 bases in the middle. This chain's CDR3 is CASSHMDPGLGSPLHF. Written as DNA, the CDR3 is TGCGCCAGCAGCCATATGGACCCGGGGCTTGGTTCACCCCTCCACTTT.

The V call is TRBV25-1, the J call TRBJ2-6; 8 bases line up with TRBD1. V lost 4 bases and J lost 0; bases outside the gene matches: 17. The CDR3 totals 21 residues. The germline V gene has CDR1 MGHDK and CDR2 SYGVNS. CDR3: CASSGDRFGQGTVSGANVLTF. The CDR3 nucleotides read TGTGCCAGCAGTGGAGACCGCTTTGGACAGGGAACGGTCTCTGGGGCCAACGTCCTGACTTTC.

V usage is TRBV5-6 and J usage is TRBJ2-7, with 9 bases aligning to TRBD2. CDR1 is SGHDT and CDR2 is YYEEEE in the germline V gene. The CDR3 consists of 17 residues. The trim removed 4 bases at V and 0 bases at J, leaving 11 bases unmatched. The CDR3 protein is CASSGPQRGAFSYEQYV. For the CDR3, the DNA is TGTGCCAGCAGCGGACCACAGCGGGGGGCCTTCTCCTACGAGCAGTACGTC.

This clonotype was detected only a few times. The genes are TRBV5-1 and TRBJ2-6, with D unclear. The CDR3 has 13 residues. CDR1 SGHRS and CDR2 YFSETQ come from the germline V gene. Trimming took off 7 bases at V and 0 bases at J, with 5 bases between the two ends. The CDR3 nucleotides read TGCGCCAGCGCCGGCTCTGGGGCCAACGTCCTGACTTTC. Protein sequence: CASAGSGANVLTF. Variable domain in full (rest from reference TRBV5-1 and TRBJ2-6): KAGVTQTPRYLIKTRGQQVTLSCSPISGHRSVSWYQQTPGQGLQFLFEYFSETQRNKGNFPGRFSGRQFSNSRSEMNVSTLELGDSALYLCASAGSGANVLTFGAGSRLTVL.

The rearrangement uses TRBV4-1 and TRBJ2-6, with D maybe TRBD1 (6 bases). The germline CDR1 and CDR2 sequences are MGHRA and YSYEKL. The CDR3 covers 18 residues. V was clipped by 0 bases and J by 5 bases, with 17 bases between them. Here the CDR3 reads CASSQESAGAYRANVLTF. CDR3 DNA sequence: TGCGCCAGCAGCCAAGAATCGGCAGGGGCTTATCGGGCCAACGTCCTGACTTTC.

The CDR3, as DNA: TGTGCCAGCTGTTACAGGGGACTAGCGGGGAAGACCCAGTACTTC. Amino acid sequence: CASCYRGLAGKTQYF. The chain is built from TRBV7-2 and TRBJ2-5, with 13 positions matching TRBD2. In germline, CDR1 is SGHTA, CDR2 FQGNSA. CDR3 length: 15 amino acids. V lost 8 bases, J lost 6 bases, and 9 bases stayed unmatched.

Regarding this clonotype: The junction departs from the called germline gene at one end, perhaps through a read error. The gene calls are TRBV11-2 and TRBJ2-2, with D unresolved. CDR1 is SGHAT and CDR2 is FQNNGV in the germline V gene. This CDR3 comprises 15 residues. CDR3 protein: CASSLWQVNAGELFF. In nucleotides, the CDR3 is TGTGCCAGCAGCTTATGGCAGGTGAACGCCGGGGAGCTGTTTTTT.